Listed below are T cell receptor beta chains from one sample, sequenced in a study of shared clonotypes between healthy human individuals. Sequenced by immunoSEQ multiplex PCR; TCRdb stores in-frame clones only, minus some. The sample holds millions of clones, approximately 90% seen once. Sequenced sample: naive CD4+ T cells sorted from blood. The receptors shown here come from a man in his late teens or twenties in good health. Both conserved end residues are part of each CDR3. The D gene is left open where the match is weak. Clone size appears in some rows only: once, few, many, or a class for an expanded clone.

J | size | V | D | DNA | CDR3
TRBJ2-7 | NA | TRBV29-1 | NA | TGCAGCGTGCAGCAGAACTCCTACGAGCAGTACTTC | CSVQQNSYEQYF
TRBJ1-6 | NA | TRBV11-2 | NA | TGTGCCAGCAGCTATTACACCGGGAAAGGGTCACCCCTCCACTTT | CASSYYTGKGSPLHF
TRBJ2-3 | NA | TRBV2 | TRBD2 | TGTGCCAGCAGTGAATATAGAGCGGGAGGGGTGACAGATACGCAGTATTTT | CASSEYRAGGVTDTQYF
TRBJ2-5 | once | TRBV7-9 | NA | TGTGCCAGCAGCTTTTGGACAGAAGAGACCCAGTACTTC | CASSFWTEETQYF
TRBJ2-1 | NA | TRBV6-5 | TRBD1 | TGTGCCAGCAGTGAAGGACAGGGATGGAATGAGCAGTTCTTC | CASSEGQGWNEQFF
TRBJ2-2 | NA | TRBV7-2 | TRBD1 | TGTGCCAGCAGCGTAACCGGGACAGCCACCGGGGAGCTGTTTTTT | CASSVTGTATGELFF
TRBJ1-5 | few | TRBV6-1 | NA | TGTGCCAGCCGCACAAGGGACGCTCAGCCCCAGCATTTT | CASRTRDAQPQHF
TRBJ1-6 | NA | TRBV6-6 | NA | TGTGCCAGCACCCAGTCCCCGGGGGAGGGATCACCCCTCCACTTT | CASTQSPGEGSPLHF
TRBJ2-7 | NA | TRBV19 | NA | TGTGCCAGTAGTCGGACCGGGACTGACTACGAGCAGTACTTC | CASSRTGTDYEQYF
TRBJ2-3 | NA | TRBV19 | NA | TGTGCCAGTAGGGGACGGGGCACAGATACGCAGTATTTT | CASRGRGTDTQYF
TRBJ1-2 | NA | TRBV5-1 | NA | TGCGCCAGCAGCTTGGTAGGGCAGGTCCTAAGCGGCTACACCTTC | CASSLVGQVLSGYTF
TRBJ2-2 | NA | TRBV2 | TRBD1 | TGTGCCAGCAGACTTACAGGGGTCCTCACCGGGGAGCTGTTTTTT | CASRLTGVLTGELFF
TRBJ2-1 | NA | TRBV15 | TRBD2 | TGTGCCACCAGCGTAGCGGGGGGGGACAATGAGCAGTTCTTC | CATSVAGGDNEQFF
TRBJ1-1 | few | TRBV28 | NA | TGTGCCAGCAGTTTCCCCGTCAAGAACACTGAAGCTTTCTTT | CASSFPVKNTEAFF
TRBJ1-5 | NA | TRBV10-3 | NA | TGTGCCATCAGTGAGTCAGGGCAGAAGACCCAGCCCCAGCATTTT | CAISESGQKTQPQHF
TRBJ2-7 | NA | TRBV6-6 | TRBD1 | TGTGCCAGCAGTCGATCCCGGGACAGACCGGACGAGCAGTACTTC | CASSRSRDRPDEQYF
TRBJ2-5 | NA | TRBV7-9 | TRBD1 | TGTGCCAGCAGCTTACCCAGGGGGAGAAGGGAGACCCAGTACTTC | CASSLPRGRRETQYF
TRBJ1-5 | NA | TRBV2 | TRBD1 | TGTGCCAGCAGTGAACGAGGACAGGGCAAATCAGAGCCCCAGCATTTT | CASSERGQGKSEPQHF
TRBJ2-2 | NA | TRBV30 | TRBD2 | TGTGCCTGGAGTGCCGGGACTAGCGGGAACACCGGGGAGCTGTTTTTT | CAWSAGTSGNTGELFF
TRBJ1-2 | NA | TRBV12-5 | NA | TGTGCTAGTGGTTTGGTACGGGGAGAGACCTATGGCTACACCTTC | CASGLVRGETYGYTF
TRBJ2-7 | NA | TRBV6-4 | TRBD1 | TGCAAGGGCAGGGGGCGGAACGAGCAGTACTTC | CKGRGRNEQYF
TRBJ1-4 | NA | TRBV25-1 | NA | TGTGCCAGCAGTGAAAACCCCCCAAAGCAGTCGCTGTTTTTT | CASSENPPKQSLFF
TRBJ2-1 | NA | TRBV9 | TRBD2 | TGTGCCAGCAGCGCAGCGGGGAGGAGTTACAATGAGCAGTTCTTC | CASSAAGRSYNEQFF
TRBJ2-5 | NA | TRBV7-9 | NA | TGTGCCAGCAGCCCCCCCGGGACACGCCTAGGCGAGACCCAGTACTTC | CASSPPGTRLGETQYF
TRBJ1-2 | NA | TRBV9 | NA | TGTGCCAGCAGCGCTCGGGGCGGCTATGGCTACACCTTC | CASSARGGYGYTF
TRBJ2-1 | NA | TRBV7-9 | NA | TGTGCCAGCAGCTTCACTGCCCCGGGCGGTGAGCAGTTCTTC | CASSFTAPGGEQFF
TRBJ2-7 | NA | TRBV28 | TRBD1 | TGTGCCAGCAGTTTGACAGGGGGGACCTACGAGCAGTACTTC | CASSLTGGTYEQYF
TRBJ1-1 | NA | TRBV6-1 | NA | TGTGCCAGCAGTGGTGGGCGAACTGAAGCTTTCTTT | CASSGGRTEAFF
TRBJ1-3 | NA | TRBV5-1 | NA | TGCGCCAGCAGCTCCGCAGGGTCTGGAAACACCATATATTTT | CASSSAGSGNTIYF
TRBJ1-2 | NA | TRBV11-2 | NA | TGTGCCAGCAGCCCTTCCCTAGGCTATGGCTACACCTTC | CASSPSLGYGYTF
TRBJ1-5 | NA | TRBV15 | NA | TGTGCCACCAGCCCCGGGGGGTCGGTTCGGCCCCAGCATTTT | CATSPGGSVRPQHF
TRBJ1-1 | NA | TRBV11-3 | NA | TGTGCCAGCAGCTTAGATCAGGTTGTCTGTACTGAAGCTTTCTTT | CASSLDQVVCTEAFF
TRBJ1-1 | NA | TRBV5-1 | NA | TGCGCCAGCAGCTTGGCCGACAGGACTTCTGAAGCTTTCTTT | CASSLADRTSEAFF
TRBJ2-2 | NA | TRBV10-2 | NA | TGCGCCAGCAGTAGCTTGACCCCCGGGGAGCTGTTTTTT | CASSSLTPGELFF
TRBJ1-1 | few | TRBV30 | TRBD1 | TGTGCCTGGAGCTGGGGGACAGGGAACACTGAAGCTTTCTTT | CAWSWGTGNTEAFF